A selection of T cell receptor beta chains follows, all from one sample in a study of blood T cells in healthy people across ages. TCRdb re-derived calls from the 5' RACE reads in MiXCR, one entry per CDR3 protein. This repertoire shows approximately 1,100,000 distinct CDR3 sequences, 40% to 55% found once; its top ten account for 18%. Material for sequencing was blood. The receptors stem from a woman aged 60 to 75 in good health. Both conserved end residues are part of each CDR3. D genes are given only for firm matches. A clone size is listed for some rows: how often the clone was seen (once, few, many), or a class if it is expanded.

V	J	D	size	CDR3	DNA
TRBV12-3/TRBV12-4	TRBJ2-4	NA	few	CASSASRLQYF	TGTGCCAGCAGTGCCAGCCGCCTTCAGTACTTC
TRBV7-9	TRBJ2-7	NA	NA	CASSAGPWGEQYF	TGTGCCAGCAGCGCAGGGCCCTGGGGCGAGCAGTACTTC
TRBV21-1	TRBJ2-1	NA	NA	CASSSHGTSGSRGNEQFF	TGTGCCAGCAGCAGCCACGGGACTAGCGGGAGTAGGGGGAATGAGCAGTTCTTC
TRBV3-1	TRBJ2-3	NA	NA	CASSQQSTDTQYF	TGTGCCAGCAGCCAACAGAGCACAGATACGCAGTATTTT
TRBV2	TRBJ2-2	NA	NA	CASSERGTGELFF	TGTGCCAGCAGTGAAAGAGGGACCGGGGAGCTGTTTTTT
TRBV12-5	TRBJ2-7	NA	few	CASGPPGFPSYEQYF	TGTGCTAGTGGCCCCCCGGGGTTCCCCTCCTACGAGCAGTACTTC
TRBV27	TRBJ2-7	NA	NA	CASGPGNYNEQYF	TGTGCCAGCGGCCCAGGGAACTACAATGAGCAGTACTTC
TRBV20-1	TRBJ1-2	NA	few	CSASPSGLGIGYTF	TGCAGTGCTAGCCCTTCGGGACTAGGGATAGGCTACACCTTC
TRBV29-1	TRBJ1-2	TRBD1	few	CSVEGGQGSGYTF	TGCAGCGTTGAAGGGGGACAGGGGAGTGGCTACACCTTC
TRBV3-1	TRBJ2-7	TRBD2	few	CASSQAPTSGNEQYF	TGTGCCAGCAGCCAAGCCCCGACTAGCGGGAACGAGCAGTACTTC
TRBV20-1	TRBJ2-1	NA	NA	CSGGGAEGHNEQFF	TGCAGTGGAGGAGGGGCCGAAGGACACAATGAGCAGTTCTTC
TRBV5-4	TRBJ1-6	NA	NA	CASSPMKAGLDNSPLHF	TGTGCCAGCAGCCCAATGAAGGCCGGTCTCGATAATTCGCCCCTCCACTTT
TRBV9	TRBJ2-3	NA	NA	CASSVGGVADTQYF	TGTGCCAGCAGCGTAGGGGGAGTAGCAGATACGCAGTATTTT
TRBV15	TRBJ1-1	NA	NA	CATSRDQGGIEAFF	TGTGCCACCAGCAGAGACCAGGGCGGAATTGAAGCTTTCTTT
TRBV20-1	TRBJ2-7	TRBD1	NA	CSARDLYRDRGNSVYEQYF	TGCAGTGCTAGAGATTTGTACCGGGACAGGGGAAATTCCGTCTACGAGCAGTACTTC
TRBV6-2/TRBV6-3	TRBJ1-2	TRBD1	few	CASSRGQGPSYGYTF	TGTGCCAGCAGCCGGGGACAGGGCCCCTCCTATGGCTACACCTTC
TRBV10-3	TRBJ2-7	TRBD2	NA	CAISGTSGRTEQYF	TGTGCCATCAGTGGGACTAGCGGGAGGACCGAGCAGTACTTC
TRBV2	TRBJ2-5	NA	NA	CASSSTGRGIQYF	TGTGCCAGCAGTTCAACAGGCCGAGGTATCCAGTACTTC
TRBV7-2	TRBJ1-4	NA	NA	CASSLPPRKLFF	TGTGCCAGCAGCTTACCCCCCAGAAAACTGTTTTTT
TRBV20-1	TRBJ2-1	TRBD1	few	CSASGATGISYNEQFF	TGCAGTGCTAGTGGAGCGACAGGGATCTCCTACAATGAGCAGTTCTTC
TRBV29-1	TRBJ2-5	TRBD2	NA	CSVEGEVGGETQYF	TGCAGCGTTGAAGGGGAAGTCGGGGGGGAGACCCAGTACTTC
TRBV2	TRBJ2-7	NA	few	CASRNRDNSYEQYF	TGTGCCAGCAGAAACCGGGACAACTCCTACGAGCAGTACTTC
TRBV18	TRBJ2-1	NA	NA	CASSPNRFYNEQFF	TGTGCCAGCTCACCCAACCGGTTCTACAATGAGCAGTTCTTC
TRBV13	TRBJ2-6	TRBD1	few	CASSSRQGDSSGANVLTF	TGTGCCAGCAGCTCCCGACAGGGGGATAGCTCTGGGGCCAACGTCCTGACTTTC
TRBV3-1	TRBJ2-1	TRBD2	NA	CASSHPTSGSGNEQFF	TGTGCCAGCAGCCACCCTACTAGCGGGAGTGGCAATGAGCAGTTCTTC
TRBV18	TRBJ2-5	TRBD1	NA	CASSPRQGVGLETQYF	TGTGCCAGCTCACCGCGACAGGGAGTGGGCCTGGAGACCCAGTACTTC
TRBV28	TRBJ1-6	TRBD1	few	CASTSPDRVINSPLHF	TGTGCCAGCACTTCCCCGGACAGGGTCATTAATTCACCCCTCCACTTT
TRBV10-3	TRBJ2-7	NA	NA	CAISEGGDLFDEQYF	TGTGCCATCAGTGAGGGGGGAGACTTATTCGATGAGCAGTACTTC
TRBV7-2	TRBJ2-7	NA	NA	CASSPLGQYF	TGTGCCAGCAGTCCTCTTGGGCAGTACTTC
TRBV20-1	TRBJ2-3	TRBD2	few	CSASGRIPGYLSTQYF	TGCAGTGCTAGCGGGAGGATCCCCGGATATCTTAGTACGCAGTATTTT
TRBV29-1	TRBJ2-3	TRBD1	few	CSVVARDGQGRRTQYF	TGCAGCGTTGTAGCCCGGGACGGACAGGGGAGGCGGACGCAGTATTTT
TRBV4-2	TRBJ1-4	NA	NA	CASSQEGQGEKLFF	TGTGCCAGCAGCCAAGAAGGCCAGGGGGAAAAACTGTTTTTT
TRBV27	TRBJ1-2	NA	few	CASGPLSYGYTF	TGTGCCAGCGGACCCCTAAGCTATGGCTACACCTTC
TRBV24-1	TRBJ2-5	NA	NA	CATSGPGETLGETQYF	TGTGCCACCAGTGGCCCGGGTGAGACCCTCGGGGAGACCCAGTACTTC
TRBV5-1	TRBJ2-1	NA	NA	CASSLVQGRLAEQFF	TGCGCCAGCAGCTTGGTACAGGGTCGGCTAGCGGAGCAGTTCTTC
TRBV7-9	TRBJ2-3	NA	NA	CASNSLGATQYF	TGTGCCAGCAACAGCTTAGGGGCTACGCAGTATTTT
TRBV7-2	TRBJ2-3	NA	few	CASSLKRKLSTDTQYF	TGTGCCAGCAGCTTAAAACGGAAGCTCTCCACAGATACGCAGTATTTT
TRBV7-9	TRBJ2-3	TRBD2	many	CASSMTSGYTDTQYF	TGTGCCAGCAGCATGACTAGCGGTTACACAGATACGCAGTATTTT
TRBV12-3/TRBV12-4	TRBJ2-1	TRBD2	NA	CASSLAVYNEQFF	TGTGCCAGCAGTCTAGCGGTCTACAATGAGCAGTTCTTC
TRBV6-6	TRBJ1-2	NA	few	CASSYEPGAFGGYTF	TGTGCCAGCAGTTACGAGCCAGGGGCCTTTGGTGGCTACACCTTC
TRBV20-1	TRBJ2-3	TRBD2	few	CSAPGLAAVTDTQYF	TGCAGTGCTCCCGGACTAGCGGCCGTCACAGATACGCAGTATTTT
TRBV27	TRBJ1-2	NA	once	CASSLQGRLYGYTF	TGTGCCAGCAGTTTACAAGGACGTCTCTATGGCTACACCTTC
TRBV25-1	TRBJ2-2	TRBD1	once	CASSGTGGTGELFF	TGTGCCAGCAGTGGGACAGGGGGCACCGGGGAGCTGTTTTTT
TRBV6-1	TRBJ2-1	NA	NA	CASSLFPGPSSYNEQFF	TGTGCCAGCAGCCTCTTCCCGGGCCCCAGCTCCTACAATGAGCAGTTCTTC
TRBV6-1	TRBJ2-7	NA	few	CASSRDPLYEQYF	TGTGCCAGCAGCCGCGACCCGTTATACGAGCAGTACTTC
TRBV7-2	TRBJ2-1	NA	few	CASSRDGGSSYNEQFF	TGTGCCAGCAGCCGCGATGGGGGTAGCTCCTACAATGAGCAGTTCTTC
TRBV28	TRBJ2-3	NA	NA	CASSLPLVTDTQYF	TGTGCCAGCAGTTTACCCCTAGTCACAGATACGCAGTATTTT
TRBV5-8	TRBJ2-7	NA	NA	CASSWGLVPSYEQYF	TGTGCCAGCAGCTGGGGATTGGTCCCTTCCTACGAGCAGTACTTC
TRBV27	TRBJ2-5	NA	few	CASKVRKTVQETQYF	TGTGCCAGCAAGGTCCGTAAGACAGTGCAAGAGACCCAGTACTTC
TRBV27	TRBJ1-4	NA	few	CASSVRTVNEKLFF	TGTGCCAGCAGCGTTAGGACAGTGAATGAAAAACTGTTTTTT
TRBV4-1	TRBJ2-5	TRBD2	NA	CASSQGGLGRLAGALQETQYF	TGCGCCAGCAGCCAAGGGGGTCTGGGGCGATTAGCGGGAGCCCTCCAAGAGACCCAGTACTTC
TRBV20-1	TRBJ2-5	NA	NA	CSASRAETQYF	TGCAGTGCCTCACGCGCCGAGACCCAGTACTTC
TRBV5-1	TRBJ1-1	NA	NA	CASSFGERHTEAFF	TGCGCCAGCAGCTTCGGCGAAAGACACACTGAAGCTTTCTTT
TRBV5-1	TRBJ2-5	NA	NA	CASSLMLGETQYF	TGCGCCAGCAGCTTGATGTTGGGGGAGACCCAGTACTTC
TRBV5-1	TRBJ2-1	NA	few	CASSTGESSYNEQFF	TGCGCCAGCAGCACTGGGGAGAGCTCCTACAATGAGCAGTTCTTC
TRBV7-6	TRBJ2-1	NA	few	CASSASAINEQFF	TGTGCCAGCAGCGCTAGCGCGATCAATGAGCAGTTCTTC